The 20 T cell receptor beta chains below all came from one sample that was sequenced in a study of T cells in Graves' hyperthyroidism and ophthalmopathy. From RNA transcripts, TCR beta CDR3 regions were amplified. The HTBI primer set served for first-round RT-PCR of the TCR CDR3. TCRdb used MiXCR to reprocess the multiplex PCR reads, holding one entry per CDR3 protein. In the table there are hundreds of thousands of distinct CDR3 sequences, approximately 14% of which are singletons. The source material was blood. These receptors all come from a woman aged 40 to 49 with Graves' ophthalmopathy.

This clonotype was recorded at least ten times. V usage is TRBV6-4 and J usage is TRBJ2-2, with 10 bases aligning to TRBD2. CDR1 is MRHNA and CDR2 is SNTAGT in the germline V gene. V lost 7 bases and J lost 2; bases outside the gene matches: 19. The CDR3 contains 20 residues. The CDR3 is CASIPSYLAGDRVNTGELFF. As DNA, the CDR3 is TGTGCCAGCATACCAAGCTACCTAGCGGGAGATAGGGTTAACACCGGGGAGCTGTTTTTT.

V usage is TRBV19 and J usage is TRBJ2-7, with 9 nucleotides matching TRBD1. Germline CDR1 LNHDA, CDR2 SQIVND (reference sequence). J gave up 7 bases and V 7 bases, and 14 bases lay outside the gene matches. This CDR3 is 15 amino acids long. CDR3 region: CASTGPGTGFKEQYF. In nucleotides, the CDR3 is TGTGCCAGTACCGGACCCGGGACAGGGTTTAAGGAGCAGTACTTC. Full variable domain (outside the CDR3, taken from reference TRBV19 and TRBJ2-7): DGGITQSPKYLFRKEGQNVTLSCEQNLNHDAMYWYRQDPGQGLRLIYYSQIVNDFQKGDIAEGYSVSREKKESFPLTVTSAQKNPTAFYLCASTGPGTGFKEQYFGPGTRLTVT.

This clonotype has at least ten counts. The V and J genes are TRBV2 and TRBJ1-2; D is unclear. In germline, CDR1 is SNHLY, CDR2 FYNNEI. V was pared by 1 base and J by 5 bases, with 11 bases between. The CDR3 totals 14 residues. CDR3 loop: CASSEGPLGYGYTF. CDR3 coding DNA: TGTGCCAGCAGTGAAGGGCCGCTCGGGTATGGCTACACCTTC.

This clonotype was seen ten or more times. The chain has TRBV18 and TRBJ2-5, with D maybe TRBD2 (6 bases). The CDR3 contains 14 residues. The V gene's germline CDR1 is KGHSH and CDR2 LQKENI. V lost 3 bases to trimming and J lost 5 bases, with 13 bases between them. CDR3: CASSPAGTGETQYF. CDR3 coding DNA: TGTGCCAGCTCACCGGCCGGGACTGGTGAGACCCAGTACTTC.

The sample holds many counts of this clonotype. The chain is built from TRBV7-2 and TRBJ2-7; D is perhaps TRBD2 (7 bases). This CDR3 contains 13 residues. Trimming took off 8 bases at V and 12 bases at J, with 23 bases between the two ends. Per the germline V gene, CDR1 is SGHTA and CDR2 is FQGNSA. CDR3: CASQRPGAGELYF. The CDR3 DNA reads TGTGCCAGCCAACGACCGGGGGCGGGAGAACTGTACTTC.

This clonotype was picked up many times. CDR3 nucleotide sequence: TGTGCCAGCCGGTCGGGGGGCGCGGGCAATCAGCCCCAGCATTTT. The encoded protein is CASRSGGAGNQPQHF. The V and J genes are TRBV2 and TRBJ1-5; D is possibly TRBD1 (6 bases). The germline CDR1 and CDR2 sequences are SNHLY and FYNNEI. The CDR3 covers 15 residues. The V end lost 8 bases, the J end lost 2 bases, and 16 bases lay between the germline ends.

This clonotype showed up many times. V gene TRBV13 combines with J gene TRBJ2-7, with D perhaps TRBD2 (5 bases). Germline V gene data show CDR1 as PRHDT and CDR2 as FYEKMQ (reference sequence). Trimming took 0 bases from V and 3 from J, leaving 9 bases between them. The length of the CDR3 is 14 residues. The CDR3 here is CASSLGTTYYEQYF. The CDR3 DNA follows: TGTGCCAGCAGCTTAGGGACTACCTACTACGAGCAGTACTTC.

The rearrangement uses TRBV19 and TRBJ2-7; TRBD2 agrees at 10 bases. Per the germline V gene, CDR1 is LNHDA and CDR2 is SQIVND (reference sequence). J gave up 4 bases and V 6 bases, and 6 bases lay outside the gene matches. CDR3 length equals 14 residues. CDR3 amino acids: CASSRSSGRYEQYF. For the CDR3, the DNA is TGTGCCAGTAGCAGGAGTAGCGGGAGGTACGAGCAGTACTTC.

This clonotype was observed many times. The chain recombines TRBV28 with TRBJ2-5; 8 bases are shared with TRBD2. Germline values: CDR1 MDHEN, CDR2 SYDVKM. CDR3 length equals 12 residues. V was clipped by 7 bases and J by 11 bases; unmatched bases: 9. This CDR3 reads CASKSGGRTQYF. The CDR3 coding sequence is TGTGCCAGCAAGTCGGGAGGGAGAACTCAGTACTTC.

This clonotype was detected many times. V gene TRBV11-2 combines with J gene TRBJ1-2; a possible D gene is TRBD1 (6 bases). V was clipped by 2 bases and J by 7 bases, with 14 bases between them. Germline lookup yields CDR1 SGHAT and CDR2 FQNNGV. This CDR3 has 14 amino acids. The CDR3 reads CASSLNTQQGGYTF. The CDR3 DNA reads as TGTGCCAGCAGCTTAAATACGCAACAGGGTGGCTACACCTTC.

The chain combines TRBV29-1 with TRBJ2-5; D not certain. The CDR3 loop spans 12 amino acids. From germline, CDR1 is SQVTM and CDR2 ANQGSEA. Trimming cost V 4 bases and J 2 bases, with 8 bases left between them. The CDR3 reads CSVVYIQETQYF. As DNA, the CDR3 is TGCAGCGTTGTATATATACAAGAGACCCAGTACTTC.

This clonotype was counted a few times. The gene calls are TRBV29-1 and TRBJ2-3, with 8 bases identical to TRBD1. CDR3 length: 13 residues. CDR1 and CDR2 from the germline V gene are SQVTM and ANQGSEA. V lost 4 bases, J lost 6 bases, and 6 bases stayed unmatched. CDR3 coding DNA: TGCAGCGTTGGGACAGGGACCCGCGATACGCAGTATTTT. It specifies CSVGTGTRDTQYF.

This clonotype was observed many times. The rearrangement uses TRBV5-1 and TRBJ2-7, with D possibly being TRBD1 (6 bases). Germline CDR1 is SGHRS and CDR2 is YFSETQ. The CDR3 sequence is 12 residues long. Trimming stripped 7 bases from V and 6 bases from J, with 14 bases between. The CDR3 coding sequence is TGCGCCAGCTCGGTCAGGGGTGGCGAGCAGTACTTC. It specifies CASSVRGGEQYF. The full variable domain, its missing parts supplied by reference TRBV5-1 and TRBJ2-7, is KAGVTQTPRYLIKTRGQQVTLSCSPISGHRSVSWYQQTPGQGLQFLFEYFSETQRNKGNFPGRFSGRQFSNSRSEMNVSTLELGDSALYLCASSVRGGEQYFGPGTRLTVT.

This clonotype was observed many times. The CDR3 bases are TGTGCCTGGAGTACCTCGCTGGGGCCCCAGCATTTT. Translating gives CAWSTSLGPQHF. The chain uses TRBV30 and TRBJ1-5; no definite D call. The CDR3 runs to 12 residues. Germline V lookup: CDR1 GTSNPN, CDR2 SVGIG (reference sequence). Trimming took off 2 bases at V and 9 bases at J, with 11 bases between the two ends.

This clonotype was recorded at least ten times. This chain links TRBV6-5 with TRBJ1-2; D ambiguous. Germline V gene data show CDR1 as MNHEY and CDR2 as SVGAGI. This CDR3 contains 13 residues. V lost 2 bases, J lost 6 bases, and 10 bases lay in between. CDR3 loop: CASSYGVQDGYTF. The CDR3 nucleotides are TGTGCCAGCAGTTACGGCGTCCAAGATGGCTACACCTTC.

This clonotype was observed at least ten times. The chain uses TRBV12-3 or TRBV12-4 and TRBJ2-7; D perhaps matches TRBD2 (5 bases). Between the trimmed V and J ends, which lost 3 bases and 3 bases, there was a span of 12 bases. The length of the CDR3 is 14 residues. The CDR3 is CASSLGLAFYEQYF. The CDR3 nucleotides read TGTGCCAGCAGTTTGGGTCTAGCATTCTACGAGCAGTACTTC.

CDR3 coding DNA: TGCGCCAGCACCATCGATGGGACGCACGGGACCCAGTACTTC. It yields the protein CASTIDGTHGTQYF. The chain carries TRBV4-1 and TRBJ2-5, with D possibly being TRBD1 or TRBD2 (5 bases each). There are 14 residues in the CDR3. Trimming cost V 7 bases and J 7 bases, with 19 bases left between them. Germline lookup yields CDR1 MGHRA and CDR2 YSYEKL.

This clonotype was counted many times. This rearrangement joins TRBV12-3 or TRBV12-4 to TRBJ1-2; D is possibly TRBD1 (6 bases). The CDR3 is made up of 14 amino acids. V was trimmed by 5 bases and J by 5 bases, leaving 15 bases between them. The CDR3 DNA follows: TGTGCCAGCAGTCCTTCCGGGACACATTATGGCTACACCTTC. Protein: CASSPSGTHYGYTF.

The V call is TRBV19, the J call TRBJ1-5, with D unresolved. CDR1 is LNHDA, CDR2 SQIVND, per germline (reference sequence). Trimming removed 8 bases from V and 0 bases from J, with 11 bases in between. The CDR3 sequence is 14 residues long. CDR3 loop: CASSTRYSNQPQHF. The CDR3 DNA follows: TGTGCCAGTTCGACACGCTATAGCAATCAGCCCCAGCATTTT.

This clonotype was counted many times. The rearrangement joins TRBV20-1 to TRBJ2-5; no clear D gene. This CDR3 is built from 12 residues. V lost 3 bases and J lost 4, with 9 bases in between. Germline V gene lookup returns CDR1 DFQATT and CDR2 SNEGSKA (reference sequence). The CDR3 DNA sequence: TGCAGTGCTAGGCCGACTGGAGAGACCCAGTACTTC. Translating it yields CSARPTGETQYF.